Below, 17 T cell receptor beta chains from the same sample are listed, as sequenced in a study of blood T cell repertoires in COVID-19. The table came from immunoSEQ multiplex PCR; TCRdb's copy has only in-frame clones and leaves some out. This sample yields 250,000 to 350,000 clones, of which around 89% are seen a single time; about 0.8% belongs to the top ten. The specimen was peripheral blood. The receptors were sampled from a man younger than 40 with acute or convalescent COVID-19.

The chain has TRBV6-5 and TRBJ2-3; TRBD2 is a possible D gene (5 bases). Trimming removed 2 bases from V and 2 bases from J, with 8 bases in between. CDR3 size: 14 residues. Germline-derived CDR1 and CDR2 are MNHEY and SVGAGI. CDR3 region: CASSYSGTTDTQYF. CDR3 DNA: TGTGCCAGCAGTTACAGCGGAACCACAGATACGCAGTATTTT.

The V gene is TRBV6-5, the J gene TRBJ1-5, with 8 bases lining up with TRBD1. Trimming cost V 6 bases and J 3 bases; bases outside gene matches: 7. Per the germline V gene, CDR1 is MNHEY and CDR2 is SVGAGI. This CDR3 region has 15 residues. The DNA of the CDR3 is TGTGCCAGCAGGACCGGACAGGGCGACAATCAGCCCCAGCATTTT. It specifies CASRTGQGDNQPQHF.

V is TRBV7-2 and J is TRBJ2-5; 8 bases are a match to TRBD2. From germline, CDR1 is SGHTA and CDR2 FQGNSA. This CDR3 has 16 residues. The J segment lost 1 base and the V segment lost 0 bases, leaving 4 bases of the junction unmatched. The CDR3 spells CASSLASSGLQETQYF. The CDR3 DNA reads TGTGCCAGCAGCTTAGCGTCTAGCGGGCTCCAAGAGACCCAGTACTTC.

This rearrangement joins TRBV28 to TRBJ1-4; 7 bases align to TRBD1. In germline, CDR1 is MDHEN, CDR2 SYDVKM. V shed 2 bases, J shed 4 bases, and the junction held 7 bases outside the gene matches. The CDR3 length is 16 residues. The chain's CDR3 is CASSLPRDRDNEKLFF. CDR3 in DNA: TGTGCCAGCAGTTTACCCCGGGACAGAGATAATGAAAAACTGTTTTTT.

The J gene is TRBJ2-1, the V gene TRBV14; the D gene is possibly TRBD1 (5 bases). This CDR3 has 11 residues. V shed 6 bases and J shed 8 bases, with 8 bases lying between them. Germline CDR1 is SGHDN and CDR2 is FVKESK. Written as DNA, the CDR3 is TGTGCCAGCAGAGGGGATCATGAGCAGTTCTTC. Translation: CASRGDHEQFF.

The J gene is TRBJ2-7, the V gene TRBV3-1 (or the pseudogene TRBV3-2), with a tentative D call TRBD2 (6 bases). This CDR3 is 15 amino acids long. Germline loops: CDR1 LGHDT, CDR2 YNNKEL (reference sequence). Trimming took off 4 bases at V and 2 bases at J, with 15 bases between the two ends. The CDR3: CASSRDSIFPYEQYF. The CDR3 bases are TGTGCCAGCAGCCGGGACTCCATATTCCCCTACGAGCAGTACTTC.

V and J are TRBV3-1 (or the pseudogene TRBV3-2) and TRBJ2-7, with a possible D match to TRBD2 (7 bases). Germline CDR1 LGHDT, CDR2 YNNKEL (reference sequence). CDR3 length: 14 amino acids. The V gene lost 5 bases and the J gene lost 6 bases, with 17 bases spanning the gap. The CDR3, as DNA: TGTGCCAGCAGCAGGGGGGGCCTATCGGTCGAGCAGTACTTC. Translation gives CASSRGGLSVEQYF.

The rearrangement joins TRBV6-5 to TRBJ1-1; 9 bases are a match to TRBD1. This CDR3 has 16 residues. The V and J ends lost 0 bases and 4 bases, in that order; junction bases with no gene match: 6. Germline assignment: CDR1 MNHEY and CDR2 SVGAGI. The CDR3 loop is CASSYSHRGRGTEAFF. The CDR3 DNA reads TGTGCCAGCAGTTACTCGCACAGGGGGCGGGGCACTGAAGCTTTCTTT.

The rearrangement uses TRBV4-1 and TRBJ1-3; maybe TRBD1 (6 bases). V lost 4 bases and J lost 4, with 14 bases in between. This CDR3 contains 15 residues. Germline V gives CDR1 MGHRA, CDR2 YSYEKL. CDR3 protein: CASSPNGGAGNTIYF. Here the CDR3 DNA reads TGCGCCAGCAGCCCCAATGGGGGGGCAGGAAACACCATATATTTT.

This CDR3 reads CASSPSGTYNEQFF. CDR3 coding DNA: TGTGCCAGCAGCCCGTCCGGGACCTACAATGAGCAGTTCTTC. The chain is built from TRBV7-2 and TRBJ2-1; TRBD2 is a possible D gene (5 bases). CDR1 SGHTA and CDR2 FQGNSA come from the germline V gene. The CDR3 has 14 residues. V was pared by 5 bases and J by 2 bases, with 10 bases between.

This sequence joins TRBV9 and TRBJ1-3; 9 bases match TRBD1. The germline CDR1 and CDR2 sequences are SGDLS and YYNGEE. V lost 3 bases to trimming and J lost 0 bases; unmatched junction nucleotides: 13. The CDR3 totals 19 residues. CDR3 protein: CASSAGDRVKILSGNTIYF. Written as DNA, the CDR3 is TGTGCCAGCAGCGCGGGGGACAGGGTGAAAATTCTCTCTGGAAACACCATATATTTT.

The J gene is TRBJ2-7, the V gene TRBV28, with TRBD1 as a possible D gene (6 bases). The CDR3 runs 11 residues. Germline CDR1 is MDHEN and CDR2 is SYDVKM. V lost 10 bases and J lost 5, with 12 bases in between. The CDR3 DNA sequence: TGTGCCATTGGGGGCGTCCACGAGCAGTACTTC. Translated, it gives CAIGGVHEQYF.

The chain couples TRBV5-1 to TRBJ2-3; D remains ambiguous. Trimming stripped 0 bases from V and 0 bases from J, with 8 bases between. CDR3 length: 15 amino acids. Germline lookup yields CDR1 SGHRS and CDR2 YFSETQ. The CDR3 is CASSLAQFSTDTQYF. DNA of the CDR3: TGCGCCAGCAGCTTGGCTCAGTTTAGCACAGATACGCAGTATTTT.

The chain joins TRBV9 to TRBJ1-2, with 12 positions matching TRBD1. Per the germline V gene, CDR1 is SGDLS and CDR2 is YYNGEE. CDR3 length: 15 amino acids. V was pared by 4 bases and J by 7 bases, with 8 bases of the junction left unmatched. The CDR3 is CASSPGTGGSSGYTF. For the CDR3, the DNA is TGTGCCAGCAGCCCCGGGACAGGGGGCAGCAGTGGCTACACCTTC.

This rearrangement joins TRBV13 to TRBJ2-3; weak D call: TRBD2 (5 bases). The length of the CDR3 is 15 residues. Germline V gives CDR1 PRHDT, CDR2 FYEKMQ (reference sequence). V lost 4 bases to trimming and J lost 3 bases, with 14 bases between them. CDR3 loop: CASSSRGIGTDTQYF. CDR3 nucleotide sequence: TGTGCCAGCAGCTCACGGGGAATAGGGACAGATACGCAGTATTTT. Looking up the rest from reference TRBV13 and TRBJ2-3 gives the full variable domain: AAGVIQSPRHLIKEKRETATLKCYPIPRHDTVYWYQQGPGQDPQFLISFYEKMQSDKGSIPDRFSAQQFSDYHSELNMSSLELGDSALYFCASSSRGIGTDTQYFGPGTRLTVL.

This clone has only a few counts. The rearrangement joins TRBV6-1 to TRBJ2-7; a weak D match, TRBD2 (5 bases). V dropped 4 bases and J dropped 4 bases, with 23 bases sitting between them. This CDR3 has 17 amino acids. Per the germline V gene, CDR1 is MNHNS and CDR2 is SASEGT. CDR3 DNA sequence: TGTGCCAGCAGTGGGAATCCTACGGGGATAGGGCCTTACGAGCAGTACTTC. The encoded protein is CASSGNPTGIGPYEQYF.

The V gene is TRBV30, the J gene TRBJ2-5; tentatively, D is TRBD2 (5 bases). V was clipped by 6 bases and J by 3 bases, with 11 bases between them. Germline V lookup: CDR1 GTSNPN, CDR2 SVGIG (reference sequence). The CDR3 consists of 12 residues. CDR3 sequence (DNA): TGTGCCTGTTTTGCCGGGGAAGAGACCCAGTACTTC. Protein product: CACFAGEETQYF. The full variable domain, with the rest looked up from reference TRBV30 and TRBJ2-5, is SQTIHQWPATLVQPVGSPLSLECTVEGTSNPNLYWYRQAAGRGLQLLFYSVGIGQISSEVPQNLSASRPQDRQFILSSKKLLLSDSGFYLCACFAGEETQYFGPGTRLLVL.